The sequence of this T cell receptor beta chain was determined in a study of blood T cell repertoires in COVID-19. The CDR3 covers 13 residues. Trimming cost V 9 bases and J 1 base, with 12 bases left between them. Germline V gene data show CDR1 as MNHNY and CDR2 as SVGAGI (reference sequence). TCRdb's copy holds only in-frame clones and misses some; the assay was immunoSEQ multiplex PCR. The sample gives 90,000 to 150,000 clones, 85% to 90% of which show up once; about 18% is in the top ten. This chain connects TRBV6-6 to TRBJ1-1; D may be TRBD1 (5 bases). This TCR was recovered from a human donor with acute or convalescent COVID-19. The donor label of this sample is uncertain. The sequenced sample consisted of peripheral blood. CDR3 loop: CASRTTGNTEAFF. DNA of the CDR3: TGTGCCAGTAGGACTACAGGGAACACTGAAGCTTTCTTT.